Sequencing of this T cell receptor beta chain was carried out in a study of shared clonotypes between healthy human individuals. Findings and caveats of the study: Sampling included only blood; tissue repertoires likely differ.

This clone appeared many times. Antigen unknown. The germline V gene encodes CDR1 SQVTM and CDR2 ANQGSEA. The CDR3 is made up of 12 amino acids. Trimming removed 7 bases from V and 6 bases from J; junction bases left unmatched: 9. Scientists sequenced DNA from unsorted PBMC on ten immunoSEQ deep assay plates. TCRdb keeps only in-frame clones here, not all; method: immunoSEQ multiplex PCR. The table lists around 440,000 clones, 70% to 80% of them singletons. Sequenced sample: PBMCs. This TCR came from a middle-aged woman in good health. Some clones in this sample may be carry-over from other donors' samples. The chain has TRBV29-1 and TRBJ2-7; 7 bases align to TRBD2. The CDR3 sequence is CSAEGRAFEQYF. In nucleotides, the CDR3 is TGCAGCGCTGAGGGGAGGGCGTTCGAGCAGTACTTC.